This record concerns one T cell receptor beta chain sequence. Its target is unknown. Between the trimmed V and J ends, which lost 3 bases and 7 bases, there was a span of 10 bases. Germline CDR1 reads SGHRS; CDR2 reads YFSETQ. CDR3 length: 13 residues. Running of the assay took place at deep level. Some clones are missing from TCRdb's copy, which holds only in-frame ones; the method was immunoSEQ multiplex PCR. This sample has 1,500,000 or so clones; 98% to 99% occur once, and the top ten carry 0.36%. These data come from a study of shared clonotypes between healthy human individuals. About the study: Donor ages ranged 18 to 49 years: a couple of women, a few men. General observations from the study: Among four donors, about 5% of naive CD4 clonotypes were found in common. Relative to their counterparts shared across all four donors, non-shared clonotypes exhibited diminished generation probabilities.

The origin of this receptor is a man aged 25-45 years in good health. The sample consisted of naive CD4+ T cells sorted from blood. Subset meaning: CD45RA+ positively selected. The V call is TRBV5-1, the J call TRBJ2-2; no firm D call. This CDR3 is CASSYHSYGELFF. The DNA for the CDR3 is TGCGCCAGCAGCTACCACAGTTACGGGGAGCTGTTTTTT.